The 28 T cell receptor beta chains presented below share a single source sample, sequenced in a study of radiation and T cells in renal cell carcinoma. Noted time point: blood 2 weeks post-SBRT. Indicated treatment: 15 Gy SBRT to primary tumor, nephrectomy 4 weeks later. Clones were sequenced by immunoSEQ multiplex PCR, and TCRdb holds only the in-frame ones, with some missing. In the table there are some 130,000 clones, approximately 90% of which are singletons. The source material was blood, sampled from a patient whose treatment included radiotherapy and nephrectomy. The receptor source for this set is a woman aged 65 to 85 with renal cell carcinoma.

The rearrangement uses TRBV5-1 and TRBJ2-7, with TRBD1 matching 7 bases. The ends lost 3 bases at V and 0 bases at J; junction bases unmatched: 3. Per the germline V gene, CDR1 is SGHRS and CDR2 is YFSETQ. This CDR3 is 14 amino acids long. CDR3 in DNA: TGCGCCAGCAGCTCGACAGGGATCTCCTACGAGCAGTACTTC. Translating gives CASSSTGISYEQYF.

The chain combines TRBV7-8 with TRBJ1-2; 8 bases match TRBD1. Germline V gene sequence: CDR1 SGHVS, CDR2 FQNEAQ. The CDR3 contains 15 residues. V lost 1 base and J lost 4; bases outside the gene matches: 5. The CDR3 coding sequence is TGTGCCAGCAGCTTAGGGGACAGGTTGAGCTATGGCTACACCTTC. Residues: CASSLGDRLSYGYTF.

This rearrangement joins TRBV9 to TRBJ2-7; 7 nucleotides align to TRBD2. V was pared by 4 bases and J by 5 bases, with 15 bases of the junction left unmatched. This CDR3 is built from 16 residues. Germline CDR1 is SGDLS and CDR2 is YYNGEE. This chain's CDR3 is CASSPGGEVRGNEQYF. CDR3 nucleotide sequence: TGTGCCAGCAGCCCTGGGGGGGAGGTACGAGGGAACGAGCAGTACTTC.

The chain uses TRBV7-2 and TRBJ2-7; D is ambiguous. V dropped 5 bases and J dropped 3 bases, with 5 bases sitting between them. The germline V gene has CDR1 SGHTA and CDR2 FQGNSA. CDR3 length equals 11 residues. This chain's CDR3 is CASSQYYEQYF. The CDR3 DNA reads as TGTGCCAGCAGCCAGTACTACGAGCAGTACTTC.

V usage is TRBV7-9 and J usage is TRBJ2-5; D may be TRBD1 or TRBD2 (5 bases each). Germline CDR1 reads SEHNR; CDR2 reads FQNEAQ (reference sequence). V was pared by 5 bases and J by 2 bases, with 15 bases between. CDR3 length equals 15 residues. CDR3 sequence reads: CASSPSWDGQETQYF. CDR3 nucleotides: TGTGCCAGCAGCCCATCCTGGGACGGGCAAGAGACCCAGTACTTC.

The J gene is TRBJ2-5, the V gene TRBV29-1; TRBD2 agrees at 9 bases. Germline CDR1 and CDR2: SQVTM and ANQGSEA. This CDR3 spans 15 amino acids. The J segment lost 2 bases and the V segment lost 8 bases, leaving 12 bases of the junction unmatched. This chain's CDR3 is CSSLGSGGRQETQYF. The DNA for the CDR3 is TGCAGCTCCCTAGGGAGCGGGGGGAGGCAAGAGACCCAGTACTTC.

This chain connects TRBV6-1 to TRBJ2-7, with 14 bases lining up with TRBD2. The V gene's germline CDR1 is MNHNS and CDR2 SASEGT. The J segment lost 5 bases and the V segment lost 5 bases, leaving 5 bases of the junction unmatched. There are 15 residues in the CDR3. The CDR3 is CASSTPGLAGDEQYF. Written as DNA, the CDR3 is TGTGCCAGCAGTACCCCGGGACTAGCGGGGGACGAGCAGTACTTC.

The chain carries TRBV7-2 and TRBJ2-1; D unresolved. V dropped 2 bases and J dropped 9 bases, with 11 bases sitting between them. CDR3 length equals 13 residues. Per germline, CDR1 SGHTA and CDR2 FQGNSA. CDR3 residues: CASSLTEFSEQFF. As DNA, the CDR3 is TGTGCCAGCAGCTTAACTGAGTTCAGTGAGCAGTTCTTC.

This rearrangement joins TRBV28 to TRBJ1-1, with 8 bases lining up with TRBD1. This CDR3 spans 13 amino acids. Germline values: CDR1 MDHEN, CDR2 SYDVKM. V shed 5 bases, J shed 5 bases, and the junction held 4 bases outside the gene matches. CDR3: CASSAHRGTEAFF. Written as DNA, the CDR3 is TGTGCCAGCAGTGCCCACAGGGGGACTGAAGCTTTCTTT.

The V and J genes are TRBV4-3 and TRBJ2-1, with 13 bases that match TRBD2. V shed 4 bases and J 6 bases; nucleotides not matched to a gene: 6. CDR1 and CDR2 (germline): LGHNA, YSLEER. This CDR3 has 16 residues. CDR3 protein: CASSRALAGGGNEQFF. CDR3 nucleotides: TGCGCCAGCAGCCGAGCACTAGCGGGGGGGGGCAATGAGCAGTTCTTC.

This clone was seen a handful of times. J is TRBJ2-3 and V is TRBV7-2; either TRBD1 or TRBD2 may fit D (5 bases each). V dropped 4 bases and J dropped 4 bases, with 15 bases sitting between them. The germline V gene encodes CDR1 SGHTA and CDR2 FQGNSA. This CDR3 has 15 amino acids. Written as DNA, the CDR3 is TGTGCCAGCAGCTCAGGCGGTCTGGGGGCAGATACGCAGTATTTT. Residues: CASSSGGLGADTQYF. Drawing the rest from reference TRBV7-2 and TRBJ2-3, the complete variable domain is GAGVSQSPSNKVTEKGKDVELRCDPISGHTALYWYRQSLGQGLEFLIYFQGNSAPDKSGLPSDRFSAERTGGSVSTLTIQRTQQEDSAVYLCASSSGGLGADTQYFGPGTRLTVL.

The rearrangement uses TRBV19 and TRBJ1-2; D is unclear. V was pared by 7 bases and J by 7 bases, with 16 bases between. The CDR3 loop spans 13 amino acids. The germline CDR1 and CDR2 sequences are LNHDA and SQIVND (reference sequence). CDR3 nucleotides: TGTGCCAGTACCTTGGACGGGGTCGGTGGCTACACCTTC. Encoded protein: CASTLDGVGGYTF.

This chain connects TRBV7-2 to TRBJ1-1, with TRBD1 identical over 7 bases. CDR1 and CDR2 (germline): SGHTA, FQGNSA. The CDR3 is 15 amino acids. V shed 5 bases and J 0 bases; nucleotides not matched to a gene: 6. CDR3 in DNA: TGTGCCAGCAGCGCCTCGGGACAGCTGAACACTGAAGCTTTCTTT. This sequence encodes CASSASGQLNTEAFF.

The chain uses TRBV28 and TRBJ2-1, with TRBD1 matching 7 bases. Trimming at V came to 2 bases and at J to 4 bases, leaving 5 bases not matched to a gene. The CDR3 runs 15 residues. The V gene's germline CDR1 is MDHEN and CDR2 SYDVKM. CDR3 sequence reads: CASSLLQGWYNEQFF. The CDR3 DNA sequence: TGTGCCAGCAGTTTACTACAGGGGTGGTACAATGAGCAGTTCTTC.

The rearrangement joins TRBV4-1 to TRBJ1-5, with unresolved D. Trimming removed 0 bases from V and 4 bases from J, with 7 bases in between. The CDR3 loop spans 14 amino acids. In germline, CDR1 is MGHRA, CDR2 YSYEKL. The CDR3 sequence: CASSQDRGNQPQHF. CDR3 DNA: TGCGCCAGCAGCCAAGACCGGGGAAATCAGCCCCAGCATTTT.

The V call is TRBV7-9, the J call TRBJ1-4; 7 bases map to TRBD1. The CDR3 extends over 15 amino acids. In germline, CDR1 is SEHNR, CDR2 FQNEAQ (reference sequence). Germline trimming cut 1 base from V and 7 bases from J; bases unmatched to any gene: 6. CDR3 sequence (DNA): TGTGCCAGCAGCTTAGGGGCAGGACAGGCTGAAAAACTGTTTTTT. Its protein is CASSLGAGQAEKLFF.

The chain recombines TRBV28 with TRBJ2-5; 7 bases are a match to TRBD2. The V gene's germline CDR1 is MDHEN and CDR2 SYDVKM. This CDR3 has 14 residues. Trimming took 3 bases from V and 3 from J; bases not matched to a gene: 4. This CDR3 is CASSLAGEKETQYF. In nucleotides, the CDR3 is TGTGCCAGCAGTTTGGCGGGGGAAAAAGAGACCCAGTACTTC.

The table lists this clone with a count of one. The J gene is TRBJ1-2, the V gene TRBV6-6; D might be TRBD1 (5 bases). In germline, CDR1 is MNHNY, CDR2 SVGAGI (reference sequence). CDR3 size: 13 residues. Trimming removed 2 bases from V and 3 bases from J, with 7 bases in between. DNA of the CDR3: TGTGCCAGCAGTTACGGGGCGTACTATGGCTACACCTTC. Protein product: CASSYGAYYGYTF.

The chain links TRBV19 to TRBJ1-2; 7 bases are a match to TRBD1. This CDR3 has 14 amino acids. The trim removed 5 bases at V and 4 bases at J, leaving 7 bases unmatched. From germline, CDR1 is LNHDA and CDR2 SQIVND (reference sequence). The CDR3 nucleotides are TGTGCCAGTAGTCCCACAGGGGAGGTCTATGGCTACACCTTC. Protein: CASSPTGEVYGYTF. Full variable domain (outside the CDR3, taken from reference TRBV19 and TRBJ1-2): DGGITQSPKYLFRKEGQNVTLSCEQNLNHDAMYWYRQDPGQGLRLIYYSQIVNDFQKGDIAEGYSVSREKKESFPLTVTSAQKNPTAFYLCASSPTGEVYGYTFGSGTRLTVV.

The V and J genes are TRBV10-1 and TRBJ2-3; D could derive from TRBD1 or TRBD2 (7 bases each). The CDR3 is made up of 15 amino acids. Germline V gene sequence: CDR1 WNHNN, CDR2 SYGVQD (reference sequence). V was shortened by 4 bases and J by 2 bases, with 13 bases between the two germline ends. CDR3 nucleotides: TGCGCCAGCAGTGTCCAGGGGGGGTACACAGATACGCAGTATTTT. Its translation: CASSVQGGYTDTQYF.

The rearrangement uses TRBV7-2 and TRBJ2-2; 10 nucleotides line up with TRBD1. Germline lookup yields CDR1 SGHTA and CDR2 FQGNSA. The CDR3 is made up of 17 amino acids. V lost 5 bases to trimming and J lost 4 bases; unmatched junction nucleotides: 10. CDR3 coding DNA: TGTGCCAGCAGCCGAACCGGGACAGGGGTTACCACCGGGGAGCTGTTTTTT. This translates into CASSRTGTGVTTGELFF.

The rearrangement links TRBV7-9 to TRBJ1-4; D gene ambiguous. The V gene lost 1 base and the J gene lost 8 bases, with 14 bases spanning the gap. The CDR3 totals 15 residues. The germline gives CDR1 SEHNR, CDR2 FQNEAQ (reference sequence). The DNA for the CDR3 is TGTGCCAGCAGCTTAGGGGCTTCTCAGCGGGAAAAACTGTTTTTT. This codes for CASSLGASQREKLFF.

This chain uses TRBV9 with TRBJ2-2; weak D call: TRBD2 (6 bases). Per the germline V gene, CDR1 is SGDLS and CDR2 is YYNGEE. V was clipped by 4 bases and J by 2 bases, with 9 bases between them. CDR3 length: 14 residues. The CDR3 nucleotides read TGTGCCAGCAGCATGGGGGGAAACACCGGGGAGCTGTTTTTT. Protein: CASSMGGNTGELFF. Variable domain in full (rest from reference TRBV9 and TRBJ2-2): DSGVTQTPKHLITATGQRVTLRCSPRSGDLSVYWYQQSLDQGLQFLIQYYNGEERAKGNILERFSAQQFPDLHSELNLSSLELGDSALYFCASSMGGNTGELFFGEGSRLTVL.

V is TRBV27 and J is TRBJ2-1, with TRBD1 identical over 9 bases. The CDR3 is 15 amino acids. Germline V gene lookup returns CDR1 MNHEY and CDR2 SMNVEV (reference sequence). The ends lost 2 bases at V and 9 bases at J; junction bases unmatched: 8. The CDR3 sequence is CASSLRGQGFSEQFF. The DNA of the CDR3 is TGTGCCAGCAGTTTAAGGGGACAGGGTTTTAGTGAGCAGTTCTTC.

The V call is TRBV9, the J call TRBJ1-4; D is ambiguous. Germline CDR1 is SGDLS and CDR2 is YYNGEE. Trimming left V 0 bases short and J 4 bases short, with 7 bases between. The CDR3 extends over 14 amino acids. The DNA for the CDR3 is TGTGCCAGCAGCGTAGGAGGGTTTAATGAAAAACTGTTTTTT. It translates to CASSVGGFNEKLFF. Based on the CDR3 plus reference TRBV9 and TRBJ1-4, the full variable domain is DSGVTQTPKHLITATGQRVTLRCSPRSGDLSVYWYQQSLDQGLQFLIQYYNGEERAKGNILERFSAQQFPDLHSELNLSSLELGDSALYFCASSVGGFNEKLFFGSGTQLSVL.

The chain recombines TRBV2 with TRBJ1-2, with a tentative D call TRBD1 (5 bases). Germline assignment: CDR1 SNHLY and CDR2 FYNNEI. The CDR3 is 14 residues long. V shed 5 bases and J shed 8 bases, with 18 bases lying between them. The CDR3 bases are TGTGCCAGCAGTCCGGGACCTATAACTATGGGCTACACCTTC. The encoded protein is CASSPGPITMGYTF.

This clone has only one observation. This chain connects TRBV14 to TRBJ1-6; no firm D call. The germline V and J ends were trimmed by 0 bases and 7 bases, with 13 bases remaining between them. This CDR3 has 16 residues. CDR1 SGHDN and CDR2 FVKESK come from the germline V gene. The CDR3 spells CASSQDGGLRNSPLHF. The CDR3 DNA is TGTGCCAGCAGCCAAGATGGAGGGCTTAGGAATTCACCCCTCCACTTT. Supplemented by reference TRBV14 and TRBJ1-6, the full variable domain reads EAGVTQFPSHSVIEKGQTVTLRCDPISGHDNLYWYRRVMGKEIKFLLHFVKESKQDESGMPNNRFLAERTGGTYSTLKVQPAELEDSGVYFCASSQDGGLRNSPLHFGNGTRLTVT.

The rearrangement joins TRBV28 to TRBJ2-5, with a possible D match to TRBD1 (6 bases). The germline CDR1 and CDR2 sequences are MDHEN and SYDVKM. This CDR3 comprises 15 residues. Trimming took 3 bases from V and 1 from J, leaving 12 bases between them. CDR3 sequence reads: CASSLPTGAQETQYF. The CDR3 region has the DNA TGTGCCAGCAGTTTGCCGACAGGCGCCCAAGAGACCCAGTACTTC.